The sequence of this TCR beta chain was determined in a study of T cell repertoires in cytomegalovirus infection. Turning to the study itself: The authors used CMV epitopes that were HLA-C-restricted (recently identified) and HLA-B-restricted (well studied). CMV infection together with matching HLA type was indicated by public TCR beta signatures. Findings of the study overall: Across the ex vivo response, the dominant clonotypes were HLA-C-restricted CMV-specific TCR beta clonotypes.

TCRdb re-derived calls from the reads in MiXCR, one entry per CDR3 protein. The table lists approximately 910,000 distinct CDR3 sequences, approximately 31% of them singletons. The ends were cut back, 0 bases at V and 5 bases at J, with 16 bases in the middle. The CDR3 runs to 17 residues. Germline CDR1 is LNHDA and CDR2 is SQIVND (reference sequence). As concerns this clonotype: The target antigen is unknown.

This sample comprised cultured CD8+ T cells from PBMCs, obtained from culture after CMV antigen stimulation. The sequence was collected from a human donor in good health (CMV status not recorded). Some clones in this sample may be carry-over from other donors' samples. The genes are TRBV19 and TRBJ2-2; the D gene is possibly TRBD1 (6 bases). The CDR3 bases are TGTGCCAGTAGTATAGATCTAGGACAGAGTATAACCGGGGAGCTGTTTTTT. This translates into CASSIDLGQSITGELFF.